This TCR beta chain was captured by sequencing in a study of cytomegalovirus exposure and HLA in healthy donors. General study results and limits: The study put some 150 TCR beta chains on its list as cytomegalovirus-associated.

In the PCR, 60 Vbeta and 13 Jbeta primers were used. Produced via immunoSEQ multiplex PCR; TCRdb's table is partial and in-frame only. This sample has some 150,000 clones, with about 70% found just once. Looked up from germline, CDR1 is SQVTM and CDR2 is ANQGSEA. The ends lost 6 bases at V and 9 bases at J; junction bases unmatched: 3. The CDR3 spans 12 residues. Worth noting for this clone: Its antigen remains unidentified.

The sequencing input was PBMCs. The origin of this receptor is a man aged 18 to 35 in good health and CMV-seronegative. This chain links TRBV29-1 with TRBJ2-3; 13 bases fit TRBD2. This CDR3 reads CSVGLAGDTQYF. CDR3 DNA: TGCAGCGTCGGACTAGCGGGGGACACGCAGTATTTT.